The entry that follows covers one TCR beta chain sequence. The V and J ends lost 2 bases and 4 bases respectively, with 12 bases between them. The CDR3 is made up of 14 amino acids. Per the germline V gene, CDR1 is SNHLY and CDR2 is FYNNEI. As originally analysed: Without quality scores, immunoSEQ junctional reads could not be filtered like full-length reads. The method was immunoSEQ multiplex PCR; TCRdb's version includes in-frame clones alone and lacks a portion of them. The V and J calls and clone size come from that table; D and trimming were worked out from the DNA. This sample has some 800,000 clones, with more than 85% found just once. The data were obtained in a study of shared clonotypes between healthy human individuals. CD8 cells classed as naive were CD45RO-negative and positively selected for CCR7, excluding terminally differentiated effector memory CD45RA+ cells.

The V call is TRBV2, the J call TRBJ2-7; TRBD2 might be the D (6 bases). The sample consisted of naive CD8+ T cells sorted from blood. The sequence derives from a man younger than 40 in good health. The CDR3 sequence is CASSEWRDGYEQYF. DNA for the CDR3: TGTGCCAGCAGTGAATGGCGGGATGGGTACGAGCAGTACTTC.